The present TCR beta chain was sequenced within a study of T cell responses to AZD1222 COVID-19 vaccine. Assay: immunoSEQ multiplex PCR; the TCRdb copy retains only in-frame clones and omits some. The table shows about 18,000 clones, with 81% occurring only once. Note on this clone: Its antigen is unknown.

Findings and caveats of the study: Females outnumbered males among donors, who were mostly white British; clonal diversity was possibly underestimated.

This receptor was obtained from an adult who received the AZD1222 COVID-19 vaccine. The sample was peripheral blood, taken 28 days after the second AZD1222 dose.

Here the CDR3 reads CASRGGDEGKLFF. CDR3 sequence (DNA): TGTGCCAGCAGAGGGGGGGATGAAGGGAAACTGTTTTTT. The chain is built from TRBV9 and TRBJ1-4; TRBD1 is a possible D gene (6 bases). CDR3 length: 13 residues. In germline, CDR1 is SGDLS, CDR2 YYNGEE. V lost 5 bases, J lost 11 bases, and 16 bases lay in between.